This TCR beta chain was retrieved from a study of blood T cells in healthy people across ages. At the level of the study: Through template switching, about one barcoded beta molecule was captured per two T cells, as measured in model experiments.

From germline, CDR1 is MDHEN and CDR2 SYDVKM. The CDR3 has 16 residues. The second PCR ran about 6 to 11 cycles with a sample-barcoded 5' primer and J-beta primers. MiXCR, applied by TCRdb to the 5' RACE reads, yields one record per CDR3 protein. The data hold roughly 800,000 distinct CDR3 sequences, with 20% to 25% observed a single time. These sequences were also reported in another study, on T cells of mothers and their children.

The clonotype was recovered from a boy between 5 and 17 years old in good health. V and J are TRBV28 and TRBJ2-5, with 8 bases fitting TRBD2. The J call is in doubt because the DNA end fits TRBJ2-7 better. Sequencing was performed on blood. DNA of the CDR3: TGTGCCAGCAGTTTATCGGGGGGGAGCAGTTTGTACGAGCAGTACTTC. Encoded protein: CASSLSGGSSLYEQYF.